The present T cell receptor (beta chain) was sequenced within a study of T-cell memory formation after mild COVID-19. Looking at the study overall: Clusters of TCRs were largely donor specific. Findings and caveats of the study: CD4+ contracting clones were mainly CM and EM; CD8+ ones, EMRA. Pre-infection memory held some responding clones, suggesting pre-existing cross-reactive T cells responded.

TCRdb passed the 5' RACE reads through MiXCR, listing each CDR3 protein once. The sample contains approximately 260,000 distinct CDR3 sequences, roughly 15% of which appear only once. This CDR3 has 15 residues. V gave up 3 bases and J gave up 6 bases; unmatched junction bases: 10. Per germline, CDR1 MGHRA and CDR2 YSYEKL. Worth noting for this clonotype: Antigen unknown.

The sample was PBMCs or a T cell subset sorted from them (not recorded which). The clonotype comes from a man between 18 and 35 years old who had mild COVID-19 (a few samples of this study predate the infection). Cell type and time point are not known. The chain is built from TRBV4-1 and TRBJ1-2; 7 bases map to TRBD1. The CDR3 DNA follows: TGCGCCAGCAGCCACTTTATTGGACAGGAGAATGGCTACACCTTC. Amino acid sequence: CASSHFIGQENGYTF.